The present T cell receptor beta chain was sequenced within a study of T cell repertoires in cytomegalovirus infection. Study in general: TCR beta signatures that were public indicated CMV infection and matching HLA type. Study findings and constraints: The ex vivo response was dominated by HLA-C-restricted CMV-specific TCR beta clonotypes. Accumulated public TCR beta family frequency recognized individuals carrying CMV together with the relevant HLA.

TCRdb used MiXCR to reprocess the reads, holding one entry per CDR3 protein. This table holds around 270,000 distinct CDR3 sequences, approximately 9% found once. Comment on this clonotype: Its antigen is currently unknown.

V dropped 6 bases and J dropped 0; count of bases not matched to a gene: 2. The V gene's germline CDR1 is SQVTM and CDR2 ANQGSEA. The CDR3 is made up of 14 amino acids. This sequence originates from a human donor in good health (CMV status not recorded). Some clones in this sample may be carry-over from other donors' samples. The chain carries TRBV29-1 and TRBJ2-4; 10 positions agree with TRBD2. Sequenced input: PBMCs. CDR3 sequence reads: CSVGLAEAKNIQYF. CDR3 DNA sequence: TGCAGCGTCGGACTAGCGGAAGCCAAAAACATTCAGTACTTC.